A single sample is the source of the 13 T cell receptor beta chains below, sequenced in a study of T cell changes during pregnancy in multiple sclerosis. Sequencing was performed with immunoSEQ multiplex PCR; in TCRdb, only in-frame clones are kept and a portion is missing. The sample contains 70,000 to 80,000 clones, 92% of which appear only once. This sample comprised peripheral blood, obtained after pregnancy. The receptors stem from a female donor in good health, enrolled as a control in a pregnancy study.

This clone was counted a single time. The CDR3 sequence: CASSFGTGGLGGYTF. DNA of the CDR3: TGTGCCAGCAGTTTTGGGACAGGGGGATTGGGTGGCTACACCTTC. V gene TRBV28 combines with J gene TRBJ1-2; 11 bases map to TRBD1. With V trimmed by 3 bases and J by 7 bases, 7 bases remained unmatched. The CDR3 is 15 residues long. Per the germline V gene, CDR1 is MDHEN and CDR2 is SYDVKM.

This chain joins TRBV5-1 and TRBJ2-1; D unresolved. The CDR3 loop spans 16 amino acids. Trimming took 0 bases from V and 0 from J, leaving 10 bases between them. CDR1 is SGHRS and CDR2 is YFSETQ in the germline V gene. The CDR3 nucleotides read TGCGCCAGCAGCTTGGCCGCGGCGAGCTCCTACAATGAGCAGTTCTTC. It encodes CASSLAAASSYNEQFF. The full variable domain, its missing parts supplied by reference TRBV5-1 and TRBJ2-1, is KAGVTQTPRYLIKTRGQQVTLSCSPISGHRSVSWYQQTPGQGLQFLFEYFSETQRNKGNFPGRFSGRQFSNSRSEMNVSTLELGDSALYLCASSLAAASSYNEQFFGPGTRLTVL.

This chain connects TRBV11-2 to TRBJ1-1, with D possibly being TRBD1 (5 bases). Per germline, CDR1 SGHAT and CDR2 FQNNGV. Trimming removed 5 bases from V and 5 bases from J, with 12 bases in between. The CDR3 contains 13 residues. The CDR3 protein is CASSAQGRTEAFF. DNA of the CDR3: TGTGCCAGCAGCGCCCAGGGTAGGACTGAAGCTTTCTTT.

The rearrangement links TRBV5-6 to TRBJ2-7; a possible D gene is TRBD2 (6 bases). CDR1 is SGHDT and CDR2 is YYEEEE in the germline V gene. V was cut by 0 bases and J by 6 bases, with 13 bases left in between. The CDR3 is made up of 14 amino acids. The CDR3 DNA sequence: TGTGCCAGCAGCTTGGTGGGACTGGAGTTCGAGCAGTACTTC. Translating gives CASSLVGLEFEQYF.

This clone has only one observation. V is TRBV9 and J is TRBJ2-1, with D uncertain. This CDR3 region has 16 residues. The germline V and J ends were trimmed by 2 bases and 1 base, with 13 bases remaining between them. Germline CDR1 reads SGDLS; CDR2 reads YYNGEE. The CDR3 spells CASSVAPLGSYNEQFF. Written as DNA, the CDR3 is TGTGCCAGCAGCGTGGCCCCCCTCGGGTCCTACAATGAGCAGTTCTTC.

The chain couples TRBV6-4 to TRBJ2-1; 7 bases fit TRBD2. Germline trimming cut 4 bases from V and 9 bases from J; bases unmatched to any gene: 12. From germline, CDR1 is MRHNA and CDR2 SNTAGT. The CDR3 sequence is 15 residues long. CDR3 in DNA: TGTGCCAGCAGTGTAATGGCGGGAGATAGTAGTGAGCAGTTCTTC. It specifies CASSVMAGDSSEQFF.

V usage is TRBV29-1 and J usage is TRBJ1-2; D perhaps matches TRBD1 (6 bases). This CDR3 has 11 amino acids. V gave up 4 bases and J gave up 7 bases, with 10 bases separating them. Germline CDR1 and CDR2: SQVTM and ANQGSEA. The CDR3 sequence: CSVAGAGGYTF. The CDR3, as DNA: TGCAGCGTTGCAGGGGCGGGTGGCTACACCTTC.

This chain uses TRBV29-1 with TRBJ1-2, with D possibly matching TRBD1 (5 bases). In germline, CDR1 is SQVTM, CDR2 ANQGSEA. Trimming took 4 bases from V and 4 from J, leaving 10 bases between them. This CDR3 has 12 residues. The CDR3 reads CSVVSGGYGYTF. The CDR3 region has the DNA TGCAGCGTTGTTTCCGGGGGCTATGGCTACACCTTC.

V gene TRBV7-9 combines with J gene TRBJ2-1, with no clear D. This CDR3 is built from 14 residues. V gave up 2 bases and J gave up 4 bases, with 9 bases separating them. In germline, CDR1 is SEHNR, CDR2 FQNEAQ (reference sequence). The CDR3 spells CASSLLERYNEQFF. CDR3 in DNA: TGTGCCAGCAGCTTATTAGAAAGATACAATGAGCAGTTCTTC.

The rearrangement uses TRBV15 and TRBJ1-1; tentatively, D is TRBD1 (5 bases). With 3 bases removed from V and 2 bases from J, the gap between germline ends came to 13 bases. CDR3 length: 15 amino acids. Germline V gene sequence: CDR1 LNHNV, CDR2 YYDKDF (reference sequence). The CDR3 bases are TGTGCCACCAGCAGTAGGAAGGGGTACAACACTGAAGCTTTCTTT. It translates to CATSSRKGYNTEAFF.

The V and J genes are TRBV18 and TRBJ2-5, with D possibly TRBD1 on 5 matching bases. V lost 5 bases and J lost 2, with 9 bases in between. Germline-derived CDR1 and CDR2 are KGHSH and LQKENI. The CDR3 consists of 13 residues. The CDR3 is CASSKGQQETQYF. CDR3 DNA sequence: TGTGCCAGCTCAAAGGGGCAACAAGAGACCCAGTACTTC.

This chain joins TRBV5-4 and TRBJ2-2; TRBD2 is a possible D gene (6 bases). Trimming pared 0 bases from V and 1 base from J, leaving 10 bases between. The CDR3 consists of 16 residues. The germline V gene has CDR1 SGHNT and CDR2 YYREEE (reference sequence). The CDR3 is CASSLAGGLNTGELFF. CDR3 bases: TGTGCCAGCAGCTTGGCTGGGGGACTGAACACCGGGGAGCTGTTTTTT.

The chain links TRBV4-1 to TRBJ2-3; perhaps TRBD1 as D (5 bases). The ends were cut back, 4 bases at V and 1 base at J, with 15 bases in the middle. The germline gives CDR1 MGHRA, CDR2 YSYEKL. This CDR3 spans 16 amino acids. The CDR3 reads CASSLVGQDRTDTQYF. In nucleotides, the CDR3 is TGCGCCAGCAGCCTTGTGGGGCAGGATCGCACAGATACGCAGTATTTT.